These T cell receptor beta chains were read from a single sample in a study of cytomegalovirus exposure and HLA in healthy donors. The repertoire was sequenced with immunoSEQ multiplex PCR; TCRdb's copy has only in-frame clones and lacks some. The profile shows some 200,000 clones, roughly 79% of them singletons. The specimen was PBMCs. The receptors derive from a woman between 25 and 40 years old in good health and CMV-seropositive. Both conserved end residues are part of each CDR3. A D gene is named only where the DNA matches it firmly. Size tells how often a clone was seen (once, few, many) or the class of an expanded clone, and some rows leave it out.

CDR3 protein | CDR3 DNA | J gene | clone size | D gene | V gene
CASSGPGSEAFF | TGCGCCAGCAGTGGCCCAGGATCAGAGGCTTTCTTT | TRBJ1-1 | - | - | TRBV10-1
CASSSWTRLAYEQYF | TGTGCCAGCAGTTCCTGGACTAGACTAGCCTACGAGCAGTACTTC | TRBJ2-7 | - | TRBD2 | TRBV6-7
CASSQTARLAGTGELFF | TGCGCCAGCAGCCAAACCGCACGACTAGCGGGCACCGGGGAGCTGTTTTTT | TRBJ2-2 | - | TRBD2 | TRBV4-3
CASSSRQGELFF | TGTGCCAGCAGCTCCCGACAAGGGGAGCTGTTTTTT | TRBJ2-2 | - | - | TRBV7-2
CASSPYTSGVSSYNEQFF | TGTGCCAGCTCACCATATACTAGCGGGGTGAGCTCCTACAATGAGCAGTTCTTC | TRBJ2-1 | few | TRBD2 | TRBV18
CASSEWARTYGYTF | TGTGCCAGCAGTGAATGGGCAAGAACCTATGGCTACACCTTC | TRBJ1-2 | - | - | TRBV2
CASSSPGAAGDGKTQYF | TGTGCCAGCAGCTCCCCGGGCGCTGCGGGGGACGGAAAGACCCAGTACTTC | TRBJ2-5 | - | TRBD2 | TRBV7-2
CASSFTENTEAFF | TGTGCCAGCAGCTTTACAGAGAACACTGAAGCTTTCTTT | TRBJ1-1 | - | - | TRBV5-6
CASSALAGLNEQFF | TGTGCCAGCAGCGCCCTAGCGGGACTCAATGAGCAGTTCTTC | TRBJ2-1 | - | TRBD2 | TRBV9
CASSLGRGRTNEKLFF | TGTGCCAGCAGCTTAGGCAGGGGGCGAACTAATGAAAAACTGTTTTTT | TRBJ1-4 | - | TRBD1 | TRBV7-8
CASSNSPGFDQPQHF | TGTGCCAGTAGTAACTCGCCAGGGTTCGATCAGCCCCAGCATTTT | TRBJ1-5 | once | - | TRBV19
CASSARVSEAFF | TGTGCCAGCAGCGCCAGGGTTTCTGAAGCTTTCTTT | TRBJ1-1 | few | - | TRBV5-6
CASSYKDRVEGYTF | TGTGCCAGCAGTTATAAAGACAGGGTCGAGGGCTACACCTTC | TRBJ1-2 | - | TRBD1 | TRBV28
CASSLGVSNQPQHF | TGTGCCAGTAGCCTCGGGGTTAGCAATCAGCCCCAGCATTTT | TRBJ1-5 | - | - | TRBV19
CASSLSGLNSPLHF | TGTGCCAGCAGTTTATCCGGTTTGAATTCACCCCTCCACTTT | TRBJ1-6 | - | - | TRBV27
CASSFEDGSLYEQYF | TGTGCCAGCAGCTTCGAAGACGGGAGCCTCTACGAGCAGTACTTC | TRBJ2-7 | - | - | TRBV7-9
CASSSPRGEGIYNSPLHF | TGTGCCAGCAGCTCCCCAAGGGGGGAGGGAATTTATAATTCACCCCTCCACTTT | TRBJ1-6 | - | - | TRBV7-2
CASSGTFSPYEQYF | TGTGCCAGCTCAGGGACATTTAGTCCTTACGAGCAGTACTTC | TRBJ2-7 | - | - | TRBV18
CSALPGTGEAFF | TGCAGCGCACTCCCCGGGACAGGGGAAGCTTTCTTT | TRBJ1-1 | - | TRBD1 | TRBV29-1
CASSFTGGLTDTQYF | TGTGCCAGCAGTTTCACGGGAGGTTTAACAGATACGCAGTATTTT | TRBJ2-3 | - | TRBD2 | TRBV27